This T cell receptor (beta chain) was captured in a study of CD8 T cells in ankylosing spondylitis. Overall study findings and caveats: Among TCR beta sequences, a motif of about 8 highly homologous variants appeared characteristic of ankylosing spondylitis blood. Earlier studies detected some motif variants in reactive arthritis synovial fluid and blood. Disease-linked clones had a CD8+ phenotype and relatively low frequency in peripheral blood.

Quantitative 5'-RACE was performed with molecular barcodes, and it yielded the TCR beta libraries. One entry per CDR3 protein, called by TCRdb with MiXCR from the 5' RACE reads. The table has about 260,000 distinct CDR3 sequences, roughly a quarter seen once. With 5 bases removed from V and 2 bases from J, the gap between germline ends came to 10 bases. Germline V CDR1 and CDR2: DFQATT, SNEGSKA (reference sequence). The CDR3 loop spans 13 amino acids. This clonotype was picked up many times. Its antigen remains unidentified. The origin of this receptor is a male donor with ankylosing spondylitis or in good health (not recorded which). The chain recombines TRBV20-1 with TRBJ2-1; D unclear. Sequencing was carried out using blood, either unsorted or a sorted T cell fraction (not recorded which). The CDR3 DNA follows: TGCAGTGCTGCCCCGCCCACCTACAATGAGCAGTTCTTC. This codes for CSAAPPTYNEQFF.